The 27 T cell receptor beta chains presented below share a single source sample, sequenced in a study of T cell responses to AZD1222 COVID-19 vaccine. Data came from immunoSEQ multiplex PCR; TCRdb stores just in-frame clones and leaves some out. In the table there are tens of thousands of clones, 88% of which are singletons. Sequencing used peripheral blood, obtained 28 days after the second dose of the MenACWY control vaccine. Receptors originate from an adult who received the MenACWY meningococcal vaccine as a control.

CDR3: CASSTQGDGEKLFF. For the CDR3, the DNA is TGTGCCAGCAGCACACAGGGGGACGGTGAAAAACTGTTTTTT. The chain uses TRBV7-9 and TRBJ1-4; 8 bases line up with TRBD1. The CDR3 is 14 amino acids. V lost 5 bases and J lost 7; bases outside the gene matches: 6. Germline V lookup: CDR1 SEHNR, CDR2 FQNEAQ (reference sequence).

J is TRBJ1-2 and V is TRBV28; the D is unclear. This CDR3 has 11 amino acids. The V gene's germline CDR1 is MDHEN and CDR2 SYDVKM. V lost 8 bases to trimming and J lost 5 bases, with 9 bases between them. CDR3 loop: CASFRGYGYTF. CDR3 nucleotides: TGTGCCAGCTTTCGAGGTTATGGCTACACCTTC.

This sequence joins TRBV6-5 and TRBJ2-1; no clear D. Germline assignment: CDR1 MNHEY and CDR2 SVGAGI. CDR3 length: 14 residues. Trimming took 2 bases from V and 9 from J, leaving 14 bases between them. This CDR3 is CASSYGYGFAEQFF. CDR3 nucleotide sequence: TGTGCCAGCAGTTACGGGTATGGGTTCGCTGAGCAGTTCTTC.

The CDR3 region is CASSSGLATDTQYF. The CDR3 region has the DNA TGTGCCAGCAGCTCCGGACTAGCGACAGATACGCAGTATTTT. The chain links TRBV7-3 to TRBJ2-3; 9 bases map to TRBD2. The trim removed 4 bases at V and 3 bases at J, leaving 2 bases unmatched. CDR1 SGHTA and CDR2 FQGTGA come from the germline V gene. This CDR3 comprises 14 residues.

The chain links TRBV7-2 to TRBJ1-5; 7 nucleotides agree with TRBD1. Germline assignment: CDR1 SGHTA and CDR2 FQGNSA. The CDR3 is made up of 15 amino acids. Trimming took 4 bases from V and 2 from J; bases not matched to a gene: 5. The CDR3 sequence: CASSSDRVGNQPQHF. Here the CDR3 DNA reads TGTGCCAGCAGCTCTGACAGGGTCGGCAATCAGCCCCAGCATTTT.

Written as DNA, the CDR3 is TGTGCCAGCCGCGGACAGGGGCCGAGGAGTGAGCAGTTCTTC. Amino acids: CASRGQGPRSEQFF. The chain combines TRBV7-9 with TRBJ2-1; 9 nucleotides align to TRBD1. CDR1 SEHNR and CDR2 FQNEAQ come from the germline V gene (reference sequence). This CDR3 has 14 residues. With 8 bases clipped from V and 9 bases from J, the junction kept 11 bases outside the gene matches.

The CDR3 sequence is CASSLGTYEQYF. The CDR3, as DNA: TGTGCCAGCAGTTTGGGCACCTACGAGCAGTACTTC. V gene TRBV28 combines with J gene TRBJ2-7; D unclear. CDR1 and CDR2 (germline): MDHEN, SYDVKM. Trimming left V 3 bases short and J 2 bases short, with 5 bases between. This CDR3 comprises 12 residues.

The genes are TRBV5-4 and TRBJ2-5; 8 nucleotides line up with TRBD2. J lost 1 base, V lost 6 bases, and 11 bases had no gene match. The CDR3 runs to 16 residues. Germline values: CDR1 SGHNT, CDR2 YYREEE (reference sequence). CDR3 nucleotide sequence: TGTGCCAGCACTCGGGGGGGCGGGGGCCCCCAAGAGACCCAGTACTTC. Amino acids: CASTRGGGGPQETQYF. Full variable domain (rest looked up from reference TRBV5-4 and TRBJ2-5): ETGVTQSPTHLIKTRGQQVTLRCSSQSGHNTVSWYQQALGQGPQFIFQYYREEENGRGNFPPRFSGLQFPNYSSELNVNALELDDSALYLCASTRGGGGPQETQYFGPGTRLLVL.

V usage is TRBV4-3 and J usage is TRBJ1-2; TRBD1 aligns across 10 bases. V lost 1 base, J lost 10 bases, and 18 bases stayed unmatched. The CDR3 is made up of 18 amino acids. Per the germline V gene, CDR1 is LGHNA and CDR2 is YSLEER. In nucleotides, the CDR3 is TGCGCCAGCAGCCAAGTTTTTGGGACAGGGGCTTCTGGCCTGTTCTACACCTTC. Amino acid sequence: CASSQVFGTGASGLFYTF.

The CDR3 DNA sequence: TGTGCCTGGAGCCCGGGACGGGTTAATGAAAAACTGTTTTTT. Its protein product is CAWSPGRVNEKLFF. The V call is TRBV30, the J call TRBJ1-4, with TRBD1 as a possible D gene (5 bases). Germline CDR1 reads GTSNPN; CDR2 reads SVGIG (reference sequence). This CDR3 region has 14 residues. V lost 3 bases, J lost 4 bases, and 12 bases lay in between. The full variable domain, in which reference TRBV30 and TRBJ1-4 provide the parts outside the CDR3, is SQTIHQWPATLVQPVGSPLSLECTVEGTSNPNLYWYRQAAGRGLQLLFYSVGIGQISSEVPQNLSASRPQDRQFILSSKKLLLSDSGFYLCAWSPGRVNEKLFFGSGTQLSVL.

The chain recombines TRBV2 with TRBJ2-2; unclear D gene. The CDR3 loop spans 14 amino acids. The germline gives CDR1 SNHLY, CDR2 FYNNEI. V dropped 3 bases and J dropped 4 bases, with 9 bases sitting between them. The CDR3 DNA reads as TGTGCCAGCAGTGAGTTACAGTCCACCGGGGAGCTGTTTTTT. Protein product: CASSELQSTGELFF.

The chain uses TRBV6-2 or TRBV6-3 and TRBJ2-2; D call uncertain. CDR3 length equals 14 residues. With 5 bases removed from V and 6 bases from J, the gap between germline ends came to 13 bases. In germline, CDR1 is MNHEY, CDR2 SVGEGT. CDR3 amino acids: CASSLSGFPGELFF. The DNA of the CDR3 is TGTGCCAGCAGTCTTAGTGGATTCCCCGGGGAGCTGTTTTTT.

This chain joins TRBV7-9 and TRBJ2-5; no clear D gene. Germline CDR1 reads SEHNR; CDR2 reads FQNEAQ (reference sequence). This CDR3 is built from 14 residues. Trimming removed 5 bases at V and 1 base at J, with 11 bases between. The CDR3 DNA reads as TGTGCCAGCAGCCGAGTCGGCAGCCAAGAGACCCAGTACTTC. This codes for CASSRVGSQETQYF.

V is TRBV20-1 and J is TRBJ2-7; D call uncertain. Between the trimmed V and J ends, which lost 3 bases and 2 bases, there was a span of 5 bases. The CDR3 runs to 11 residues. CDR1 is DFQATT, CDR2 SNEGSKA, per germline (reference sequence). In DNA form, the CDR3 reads TGCAGTGCTAGTATAGCCTACGAGCAGTACTTC. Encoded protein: CSASIAYEQYF.

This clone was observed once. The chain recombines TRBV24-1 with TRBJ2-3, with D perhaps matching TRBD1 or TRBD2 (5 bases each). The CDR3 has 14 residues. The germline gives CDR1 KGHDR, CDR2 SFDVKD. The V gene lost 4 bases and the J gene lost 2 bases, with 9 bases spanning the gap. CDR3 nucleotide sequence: TGTGCCACCAGTGACGGGACCAACACAGATACGCAGTATTTT. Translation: CATSDGTNTDTQYF.

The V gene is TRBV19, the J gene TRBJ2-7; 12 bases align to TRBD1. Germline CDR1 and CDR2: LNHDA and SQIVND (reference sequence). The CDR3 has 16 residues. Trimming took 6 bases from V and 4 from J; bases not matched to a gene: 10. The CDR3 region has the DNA TGTGCCAGTAGAAATCCGGGACAGGGGGCTTCGTACGAGCAGTACTTC. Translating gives CASRNPGQGASYEQYF.

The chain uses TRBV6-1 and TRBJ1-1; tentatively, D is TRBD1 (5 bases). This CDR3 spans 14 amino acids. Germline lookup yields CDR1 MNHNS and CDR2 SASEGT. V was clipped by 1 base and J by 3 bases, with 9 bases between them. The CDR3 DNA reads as TGTGCCAGCAGTGAAGTAGGGGCGTACACTGAAGCTTTCTTT. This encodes CASSEVGAYTEAFF.

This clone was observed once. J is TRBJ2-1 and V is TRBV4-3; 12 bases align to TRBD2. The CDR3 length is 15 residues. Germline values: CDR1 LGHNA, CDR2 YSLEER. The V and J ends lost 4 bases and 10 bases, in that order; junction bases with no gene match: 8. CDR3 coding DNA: TGCGCCAGCAGCCCGACTAGCGGGGGACGAGGGGAGCAGTTCTTC. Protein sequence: CASSPTSGGRGEQFF.

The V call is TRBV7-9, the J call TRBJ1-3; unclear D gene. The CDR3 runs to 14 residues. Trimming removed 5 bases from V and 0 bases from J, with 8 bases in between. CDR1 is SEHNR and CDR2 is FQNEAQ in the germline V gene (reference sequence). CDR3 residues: CASSPGNSGNTIYF. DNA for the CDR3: TGTGCCAGCAGCCCGGGAAACTCTGGAAACACCATATATTTT.

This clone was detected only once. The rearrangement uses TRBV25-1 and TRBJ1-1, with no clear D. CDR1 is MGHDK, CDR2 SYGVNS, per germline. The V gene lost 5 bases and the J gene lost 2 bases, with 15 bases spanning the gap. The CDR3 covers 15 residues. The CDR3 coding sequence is TGTGCCAGCAGTACTTATTCAGCGGTTAACACTGAAGCTTTCTTT. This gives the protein CASSTYSAVNTEAFF.

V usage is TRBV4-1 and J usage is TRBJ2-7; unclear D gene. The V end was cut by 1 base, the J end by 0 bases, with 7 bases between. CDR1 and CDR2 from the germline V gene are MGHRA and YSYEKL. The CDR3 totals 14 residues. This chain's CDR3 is CASSQGPDSYEQYF. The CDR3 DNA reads TGCGCCAGCAGCCAAGGCCCGGACTCCTACGAGCAGTACTTC.

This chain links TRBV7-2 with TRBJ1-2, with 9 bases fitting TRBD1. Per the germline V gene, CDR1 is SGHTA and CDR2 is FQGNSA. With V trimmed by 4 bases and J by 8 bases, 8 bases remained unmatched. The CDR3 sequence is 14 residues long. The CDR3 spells CASSSWTGEGGYTF. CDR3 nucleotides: TGTGCCAGCAGCTCTTGGACAGGGGAGGGCGGCTACACCTTC. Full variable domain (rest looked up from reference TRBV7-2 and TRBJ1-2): GAGVSQSPSNKVTEKGKDVELRCDPISGHTALYWYRQSLGQGLEFLIYFQGNSAPDKSGLPSDRFSAERTGGSVSTLTIQRTQQEDSAVYLCASSSWTGEGGYTFGSGTRLTVV.

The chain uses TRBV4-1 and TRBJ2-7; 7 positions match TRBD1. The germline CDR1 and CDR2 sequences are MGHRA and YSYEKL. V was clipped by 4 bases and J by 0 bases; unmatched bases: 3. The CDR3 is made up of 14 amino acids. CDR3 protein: CASSRGQDSYEQYF. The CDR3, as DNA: TGCGCCAGCAGCCGCGGACAGGACTCCTACGAGCAGTACTTC.

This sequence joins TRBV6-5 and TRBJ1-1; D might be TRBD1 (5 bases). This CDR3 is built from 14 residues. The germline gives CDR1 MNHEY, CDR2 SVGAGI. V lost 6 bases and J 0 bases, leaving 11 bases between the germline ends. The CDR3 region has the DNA TGTGCCAGCAGGCAGACAGTCATGAACACTGAAGCTTTCTTT. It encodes CASRQTVMNTEAFF.

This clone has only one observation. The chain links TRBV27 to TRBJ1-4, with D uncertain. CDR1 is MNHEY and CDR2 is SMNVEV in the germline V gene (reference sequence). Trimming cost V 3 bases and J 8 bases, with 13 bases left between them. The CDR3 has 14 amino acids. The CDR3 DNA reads TGTGCCAGCAGTTTCGCTGGACCGGGCGAAAAACTGTTTTTT. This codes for CASSFAGPGEKLFF.

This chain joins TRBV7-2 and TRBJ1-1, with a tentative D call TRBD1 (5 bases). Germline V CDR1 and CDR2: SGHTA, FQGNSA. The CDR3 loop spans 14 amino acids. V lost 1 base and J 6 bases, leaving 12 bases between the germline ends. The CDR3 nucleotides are TGTGCCAGCAGCTTAGACGCAGGGCTCTCTGAAGCTTTCTTT. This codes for CASSLDAGLSEAFF. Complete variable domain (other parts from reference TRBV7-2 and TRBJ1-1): GAGVSQSPSNKVTEKGKDVELRCDPISGHTALYWYRQSLGQGLEFLIYFQGNSAPDKSGLPSDRFSAERTGGSVSTLTIQRTQQEDSAVYLCASSLDAGLSEAFFGQGTRLTVV.

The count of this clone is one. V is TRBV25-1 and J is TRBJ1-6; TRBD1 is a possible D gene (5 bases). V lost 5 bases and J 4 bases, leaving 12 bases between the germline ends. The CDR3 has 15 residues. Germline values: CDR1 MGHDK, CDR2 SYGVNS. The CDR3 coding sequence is TGTGCCAGCAGTTGGGGACGGATATATAATTCACCCCTCCACTTT. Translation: CASSWGRIYNSPLHF. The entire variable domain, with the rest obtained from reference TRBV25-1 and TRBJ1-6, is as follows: EADIYQTPRYLVIGTGKKITLECSQTMGHDKMYWYQQDPGMELHLIHYSYGVNSTEKGDLSSESTVSRIRTEHFPLTLESARPSHTSQYLCASSWGRIYNSPLHFGNGTRLTVT.